This TCR beta chain was sequenced in a study of vaccination effects on CD4 cells after COVID-19. Notes on the study in general: Healthy vaccinees' vaccine-induced clones included only 1 of 255 cross-reacting with common cold coronaviruses. Late after vaccination, infection- and vaccine-induced clones showed marked clonal contraction.

Trimming left V 3 bases short and J 4 bases short, with 13 bases between. Germline V gene lookup returns CDR1 KGHSY and CDR2 FQNENV. This CDR3 is 15 amino acids long. Viral peptide pool expansion of antigen-specific CD4+ T cells preceded sequencing in the ViraFEST assay. Subsequent to a culture period of under twelve days, CD4+ T cells were isolated. Subjects were given two BNT162b2 or mRNA-1273 vaccine doses. Vaccine recipients lacked prior SARS-CoV-2 infection and had negative nucleocapsid antibodies. Supplemented with roughly 9.6 IU/ml IL-2 and approximately 10 ug/ml peptides, approximately 2 million PBMC per well were kept in culture. Only in-frame clones appear in the TCRdb table, and some are missing; sequencing was by immunoSEQ multiplex PCR. The table shows some 61,000 clones, with less than 80% occurring only once. A word on this clone: The target antigen is unknown.

The chain joins TRBV16 to TRBJ2-1, with a weak D call TRBD2 (5 bases). The TCR comes from a human donor who received a COVID-19 vaccine. Sequences were derived from CD4+ T cells from PBMCs cultured with HCoV-OC43 spike peptides, sampled after COVID-19 vaccination. Documented subset: HCoV-OC43 spike overlapping peptide pool stimulation. The DNA for the CDR3 is TGTGCCAGCAGCCAGAGAGGGAGTCGGTACAATGAGCAGTTCTTC. Translation: CASSQRGSRYNEQFF. The whole variable domain, filled in from reference TRBV16 and TRBJ2-1, reads GEEVAQTPKHLVRGEGQKAKLYCAPIKGHSYVFWYQQVLKNEFKFLISFQNENVFDETGMPKERFSAKCLPNSPCSLEIQATKLEDSAVYFCASSQRGSRYNEQFFGPGTRLTVL.